The 20 T cell receptor beta chains below were found in one sample sequenced in a study of cytomegalovirus exposure and HLA in healthy donors. Primers for the PCR totalled 60 Vbeta and 13 Jbeta. Profiled with immunoSEQ multiplex PCR; TCRdb holds only in-frame clones, not every one. Among some 200,000 clones listed, around 82% were seen once. The sequenced sample was PBMCs. The receptors shown here come from a woman in her twenties or thirties in good health and CMV-seronegative.

The rearrangement joins TRBV10-3 to TRBJ1-1; 7 nucleotides match TRBD1. Per germline, CDR1 ENHRY and CDR2 SYGVKD. The CDR3 has 12 residues. Trimming at V came to 11 bases and at J to 12 bases, leaving 15 bases not matched to a gene. The CDR3 nucleotides are TGTGCCCCACGGGCCGGGACAGCTGGGACTTTCTTT. Translating it yields CAPRAGTAGTFF.

This chain links TRBV30 with TRBJ2-7; possible D gene TRBD2, 5 bases. Between the trimmed V and J ends, which lost 0 bases and 2 bases, there was a span of 8 bases. The CDR3 has 13 amino acids. Germline CDR1 is GTSNPN and CDR2 is SVGIG (reference sequence). DNA for the CDR3: TGTGCCTGGAGTGTCGGACTTCCCTACGAGCAGTACTTC. Amino acid sequence: CAWSVGLPYEQYF.

V is TRBV7-9 and J is TRBJ2-7; D may be TRBD2 (5 bases). V was shortened by 7 bases and J by 3 bases, with 19 bases between the two germline ends. In germline, CDR1 is SEHNR, CDR2 FQNEAQ (reference sequence). This CDR3 contains 15 residues. CDR3 nucleotides: TGTGCCAGCACCCCGCCCGGGTCTAGCATCTACGAGCAGTACTTC. This gives the protein CASTPPGSSIYEQYF. Full variable domain (outside the CDR3, taken from reference TRBV7-9 and TRBJ2-7): DTGVSQNPRHKITKRGQNVTFRCDPISEHNRLYWYRQTLGQGPEFLTYFQNEAQLEKSRLLSDRFSAERPKGSFSTLEIQRTEQGDSAMYLCASTPPGSSIYEQYFGPGTRLTVT.

The chain combines TRBV18 with TRBJ2-5; D possibly corresponds to TRBD1 (5 bases). Germline CDR1 reads KGHSH; CDR2 reads LQKENI. The CDR3 loop spans 12 amino acids. V was shortened by 6 bases and J by 4 bases, with 9 bases between the two germline ends. The CDR3 loop is CASSTDSETQYF. The CDR3 region has the DNA TGTGCCAGCTCGACAGATTCAGAGACCCAGTACTTC. Variable domain in full (rest from reference TRBV18 and TRBJ2-5): NAGVMQNPRHLVRRRGQEARLRCSPMKGHSHVYWYRQLPEEGLKFMVYLQKENIIDESGMPKERFSAEFPKEGPSILRIQQVVRGDSAAYFCASSTDSETQYFGPGTRLLVL.

V and J are TRBV25-1 and TRBJ1-1; 9 nucleotides agree with TRBD1. The CDR3 runs to 14 residues. The ends lost 5 bases at V and 8 bases at J; junction bases unmatched: 9. CDR1 and CDR2 from the germline V gene are MGHDK and SYGVNS. The CDR3 nucleotides are TGTGCCAGCAGTTCAGCGTTGGGGACAGGGGAAGCTTTCTTT. Its translation is CASSSALGTGEAFF.

This chain links TRBV9 with TRBJ2-1, with D maybe TRBD1 (5 bases). Trimming stripped 0 bases from V and 8 bases from J, with 12 bases between. The CDR3 runs 14 residues. Germline CDR1 and CDR2: SGDLS and YYNGEE. CDR3 loop: CASSVVGLVHEQFF. CDR3 in DNA: TGTGCCAGCAGCGTAGTGGGGCTCGTCCATGAGCAGTTCTTC.

The rearrangement joins TRBV9 to TRBJ2-5, with TRBD2 as a possible D gene (6 bases). The CDR3 extends over 15 amino acids. Germline values: CDR1 SGDLS, CDR2 YYNGEE. Trimming stripped 4 bases from V and 4 bases from J, with 17 bases between. CDR3 protein: CASSPMTSPRETQYF. CDR3 nucleotide sequence: TGTGCCAGCAGCCCCATGACTAGTCCAAGAGAGACCCAGTACTTC.

This clone was found once. This chain's CDR3 is CAGASGINYEQYF. The DNA for the CDR3 is TGTGCCGGGGCCTCTGGGATTAACTACGAGCAGTACTTC. The V and J genes are TRBV2 and TRBJ2-7, with D perhaps TRBD1 (5 bases). The CDR3 has 13 residues. Trimming removed 11 bases from V and 3 bases from J, with 17 bases in between. CDR1 and CDR2 (germline): SNHLY, FYNNEI.

The chain couples TRBV6-5 to TRBJ2-7; maybe TRBD1 (6 bases). The CDR3 runs 15 residues. Per germline, CDR1 MNHEY and CDR2 SVGAGI. Trimming removed 5 bases at V and 0 bases at J, with 14 bases between. The CDR3 coding sequence is TGTGCCAGCAGTCCCCGGACAGTCAGCTCCTACGAGCAGTACTTC. Protein product: CASSPRTVSSYEQYF.

This clone was recorded a few times. This CDR3 is also generated by other DNA sequences in the sample. This sequence joins TRBV5-1 and TRBJ2-1, with 10 bases matching TRBD2. The CDR3 is 15 residues long. V lost 0 bases and J lost 6; bases outside the gene matches: 3. Germline assignment: CDR1 SGHRS and CDR2 YFSETQ. CDR3 amino acids: CASSLASGSINEQFF. DNA of the CDR3: TGCGCCAGCAGCTTGGCTAGCGGGAGTATCAATGAGCAGTTCTTC.

This sequence joins TRBV4-1 and TRBJ2-7; TRBD2 matches 9 bases. Germline values: CDR1 MGHRA, CDR2 YSYEKL. This CDR3 region has 14 residues. J lost 6 bases, V lost 4 bases, and 7 bases had no gene match. CDR3 loop: CASSRSGLAPEQYF. DNA of the CDR3: TGCGCCAGCAGCCGATCGGGACTAGCTCCCGAGCAGTACTTC.

This sequence joins TRBV6-6 and TRBJ1-6; 8 bases map to TRBD1. Germline V gene data show CDR1 as MNHNY and CDR2 as SVGAGI (reference sequence). The CDR3 spans 13 residues. V lost 6 bases, J lost 10 bases, and 5 bases stayed unmatched. CDR3 nucleotides: TGTGCCAGCAGGGCGGACAGGGACTCACCCCTCCACTTT. It yields the protein CASRADRDSPLHF.

The chain carries TRBV15 and TRBJ2-5, with 7 bases aligning to TRBD2. The V and J ends lost 0 bases and 5 bases, in that order; junction bases with no gene match: 9. Germline assignment: CDR1 LNHNV and CDR2 YYDKDF (reference sequence). The CDR3 is 16 amino acids. The CDR3 DNA is TGTGCCACCAGCAGAGATTCGCGGGAGTGGGGGGAGACCCAGTACTTC. It encodes CATSRDSREWGETQYF.

V usage is TRBV6-1 and J usage is TRBJ1-3; D call uncertain. V lost 2 bases and J 0 bases, leaving 8 bases between the germline ends. In germline, CDR1 is MNHNS, CDR2 SASEGT. The CDR3 has 15 amino acids. CDR3 in amino acids: CASSEKLHSGNTIYF. In DNA, the CDR3 is TGTGCCAGCAGTGAAAAGCTCCACTCTGGAAACACCATATATTTT.

This clone has a single count. The chain's CDR3 is CAWHRDTEAFF. As DNA, the CDR3 is TGTGCCTGGCACAGGGACACTGAAGCTTTCTTT. The rearrangement joins TRBV30 to TRBJ1-1, with D perhaps TRBD1 (6 bases). V was trimmed by 5 bases and J by 3 bases, leaving 7 bases between them. Per the germline V gene, CDR1 is GTSNPN and CDR2 is SVGIG (reference sequence). The CDR3 covers 11 residues.

The chain joins TRBV11-2 to TRBJ1-5, with D perhaps TRBD1 (5 bases). This CDR3 comprises 15 residues. CDR1 is SGHAT, CDR2 FQNNGV, per germline. V lost 5 bases, J lost 4 bases, and 15 bases lay in between. The CDR3: CASSPLGGGNQPQHF. DNA for the CDR3: TGTGCCAGCAGCCCCCTCGGGGGGGGTAATCAGCCCCAGCATTTT. The variable domain in full, with the rest retrieved from reference TRBV11-2 and TRBJ1-5, is EAGVAQSPRYKIIEKRQSVAFWCNPISGHATLYWYQQILGQGPKLLIQFQNNGVVDDSQLPKDRFSAERLKGVDSTLKIQPAKLEDSAVYLCASSPLGGGNQPQHFGDGTRLSIL.

Concerning this clone: The junction differs from germline at one of its ends, possibly a read error. This chain uses TRBV7-7 with TRBJ2-5; 11 nucleotides line up with TRBD2. Germline assignment: CDR1 SSHAT and CDR2 FNYEAQ (reference sequence). The CDR3 covers 14 residues. This chain's CDR3 is CASSRLAGQETQYF. CDR3 nucleotides: TGTGCTAGCAGCCGACTAGCGGGGCAAGAGACCCAGTACTTC.

This clone was seen a few times. The chain combines TRBV5-4 with TRBJ2-1; TRBD1 aligns across 8 bases. CDR1 is SGHNT and CDR2 is YYREEE in the germline V gene (reference sequence). This CDR3 contains 13 residues. After removal of 4 bases from V and 8 bases from J, the junction contained 5 bases not matched to a gene. CDR3 loop: CASSPTTGDEQFF. CDR3 coding DNA: TGTGCCAGCAGCCCCACGACAGGGGATGAGCAGTTCTTC.

This rearrangement joins TRBV5-4 to TRBJ2-7, with 8 bases fitting TRBD1. From germline, CDR1 is SGHNT and CDR2 YYREEE (reference sequence). V was clipped by 4 bases and J by 7 bases; unmatched bases: 4. This CDR3 has 12 residues. The CDR3 DNA reads as TGTGCCAGCAGCGCAGGGGGCAATGAGCAGTACTTC. Encoded protein: CASSAGGNEQYF.

The chain joins TRBV11-3 to TRBJ2-5; tentatively, D is TRBD2 (6 bases). V gave up 5 bases and J gave up 3 bases, with 16 bases separating them. Per the germline V gene, CDR1 is SGHNT and CDR2 is YENEEA. This CDR3 spans 15 amino acids. The CDR3 region is CASSPGLRGEETQYF. CDR3 coding DNA: TGTGCCAGCAGCCCCGGACTGCGGGGCGAAGAGACCCAGTACTTC.